This passage covers 13 T cell receptor beta chains from one sample sequenced in a study of Ad26.COV2.S vaccination and SARS-CoV-2 variants. Treatment defined: over 15 received Ad26.COV2.S at low or high dose, single or two shots; about 5 received placebo; per-sample allocation not given. At day 63 after the first vaccine or placebo injection, samples were drawn. Assay used: immunoSEQ multiplex PCR; TCRdb lists only in-frame clones, some missing. Of 380,000 or so clones in the sample, around 88% were seen once. The input for sequencing was peripheral blood, taken in a trial of Ad26.COV2.S vaccine versus placebo. These receptor sequences come from a person between 18 and 65 years old who received the Ad26.COV2.S COVID-19 vaccine or a placebo.

The chain has TRBV10-1 and TRBJ2-1, with a tentative D call TRBD1 (6 bases). V was trimmed by 6 bases and J by 3 bases, leaving 18 bases between them. Germline loops: CDR1 WNHNN, CDR2 SYGVQD (reference sequence). This CDR3 is built from 16 residues. The CDR3 loop reads CASSGTLMAVYNEQFF. CDR3 in DNA: TGCGCCAGCAGCGGGACATTGATGGCAGTCTACAATGAGCAGTTCTTC.

V is TRBV7-6 and J is TRBJ2-7; D is unclear. The CDR3 covers 12 residues. Germline V gives CDR1 SGHVS, CDR2 FNYEAQ. With 2 bases removed from V and 5 bases from J, the gap between germline ends came to 7 bases. This chain's CDR3 is CASSLWRDEQYF. The CDR3 nucleotides read TGTGCCAGCAGCTTATGGAGAGACGAGCAGTACTTC. The full variable domain, completed using reference TRBV7-6 and TRBJ2-7, is GAGVSQSPRYKVTKRGQDVALRCDPISGHVSLYWYRQALGQGPEFLTYFNYEAQQDKSGLPNDRFSAERPEGSISTLTIQRTEQRDSAMYRCASSLWRDEQYFGPGTRLTVT.

This chain joins TRBV28 and TRBJ2-7; 7 positions match TRBD1. CDR3 length equals 14 residues. V lost 4 bases to trimming and J lost 3 bases; unmatched junction nucleotides: 6. Looked up from germline, CDR1 is MDHEN and CDR2 is SYDVKM. The CDR3 nucleotides read TGTGCCAGCAGTTCAACAGGGGCCGGCTACGAGCAGTACTTC. It encodes CASSSTGAGYEQYF.

The V and J genes are TRBV2 and TRBJ2-1, with 7 bases identical to TRBD2. V dropped 6 bases and J dropped 11; count of bases not matched to a gene: 1. From germline, CDR1 is SNHLY and CDR2 FYNNEI. The CDR3 covers 10 residues. CDR3 amino acids: CASRGTKQFF. DNA for the CDR3: TGTGCCAGCAGAGGGACTAAGCAGTTCTTC.

V gene TRBV5-6 combines with J gene TRBJ1-1; D is undetermined. The germline gives CDR1 SGHDT, CDR2 YYEEEE. Trimming took 0 bases from V and 10 from J, leaving 7 bases between them. The CDR3 has 11 amino acids. CDR3 residues: CASSLGQSAFF. The DNA of the CDR3 is TGTGCCAGCAGCTTGGGGCAGTCAGCTTTCTTT. The whole variable domain, filled in from reference TRBV5-6 and TRBJ1-1, reads DAGVTQSPTHLIKTRGQQVTLRCSPKSGHDTVSWYQQALGQGPQFIFQYYEEEERQRGNFPDRFSGHQFPNYSSELNVNALLLGDSALYLCASSLGQSAFFGQGTRLTVV.

This clone was found once. V is TRBV28 and J is TRBJ2-1; 8 bases align to TRBD1. Germline V gene lookup returns CDR1 MDHEN and CDR2 SYDVKM. The CDR3 has 16 amino acids. J was trimmed by 7 bases and V by 2 bases; bases with no gene match: 10. CDR3 protein: CASSLIVGGQANEQFF. CDR3 coding DNA: TGTGCCAGCAGTTTAATAGTTGGGGGACAGGCGAATGAGCAGTTCTTC.

This clone was recorded once. The chain carries TRBV9 and TRBJ2-1; 8 bases fit TRBD2. The V segment lost 4 bases and the J segment 0 bases; nucleotides outside the gene matches: 3. This CDR3 is built from 15 residues. Germline V gene lookup returns CDR1 SGDLS and CDR2 YYNGEE. CDR3 DNA: TGTGCCAGCAGCCCCCTAGCGGGCTCCTACAATGAGCAGTTCTTC. Translating gives CASSPLAGSYNEQFF.

The V gene is TRBV28, the J gene TRBJ1-5; D is unclear. The CDR3 consists of 13 residues. Trimming pared 5 bases from V and 7 bases from J, leaving 12 bases between. CDR1 and CDR2 (germline): MDHEN, SYDVKM. DNA for the CDR3: TGTGCCAGCAGTGACGGACCTTCGCAGCCCCAGCATTTT. It encodes CASSDGPSQPQHF.

This clone was counted only a few times. J is TRBJ2-7 and V is TRBV6-2 or TRBV6-3; D gene ambiguous. The CDR3 is 16 amino acids. The germline CDR1 and CDR2 sequences are MNHEY and SVGEGT. Trimming left V 6 bases short and J 3 bases short, with 21 bases between. CDR3 nucleotides: TGTGCCAGCAGCGAATTAGCCGGGCTCAACCGCTACGAGCAGTACTTC. This sequence encodes CASSELAGLNRYEQYF.

J is TRBJ2-2 and V is TRBV5-1; D not certain. Trimming cost V 0 bases and J 5 bases, with 8 bases left between them. This CDR3 has 14 amino acids. The germline V gene encodes CDR1 SGHRS and CDR2 YFSETQ. CDR3 in amino acids: CASSLESQTGELFF. The CDR3 DNA reads TGCGCCAGCAGCTTGGAGTCCCAGACCGGGGAGCTGTTTTTT.

The J gene is TRBJ2-3, the V gene TRBV10-3; tentatively, D is TRBD2 (5 bases). V lost 4 bases, J lost 4 bases, and 6 bases lay in between. Germline CDR1 ENHRY, CDR2 SYGVKD. The CDR3 spans 12 residues. The CDR3 sequence: CAISGAADTQYF. The DNA for the CDR3 is TGTGCCATCAGTGGAGCGGCAGATACGCAGTATTTT.

The chain recombines TRBV7-3 with TRBJ1-6; D uncertain. Germline V lookup: CDR1 SGHTA, CDR2 FQGTGA. V shed 6 bases and J shed 8 bases, with 20 bases lying between them. The CDR3 spans 16 residues. In DNA, the CDR3 is TGTGCCAGCAGTTCCCTGTTCACGGCCCTAGATTCACCCCTCCACTTT. It is translated as CASSSLFTALDSPLHF. Full variable domain (outside the CDR3, taken from reference TRBV7-3 and TRBJ1-6): GAGVSQTPSNKVTEKGKYVELRCDPISGHTALYWYRQSLGQGPEFLIYFQGTGAADDSGLPNDRFFAVRPEGSVSTLKIQRTERGDSAVYLCASSSLFTALDSPLHFGNGTRLTVT.

The J gene is TRBJ1-1, the V gene TRBV6-2 or TRBV6-3, with no clear D. Per germline, CDR1 MNHEY and CDR2 SVGEGT. The CDR3 sequence is 13 residues long. The ends were cut back, 2 bases at V and 6 bases at J, with 10 bases in the middle. The CDR3 spells CASSYRESPEAFF. The DNA of the CDR3 is TGTGCCAGCAGTTACCGAGAATCCCCTGAAGCTTTCTTT.